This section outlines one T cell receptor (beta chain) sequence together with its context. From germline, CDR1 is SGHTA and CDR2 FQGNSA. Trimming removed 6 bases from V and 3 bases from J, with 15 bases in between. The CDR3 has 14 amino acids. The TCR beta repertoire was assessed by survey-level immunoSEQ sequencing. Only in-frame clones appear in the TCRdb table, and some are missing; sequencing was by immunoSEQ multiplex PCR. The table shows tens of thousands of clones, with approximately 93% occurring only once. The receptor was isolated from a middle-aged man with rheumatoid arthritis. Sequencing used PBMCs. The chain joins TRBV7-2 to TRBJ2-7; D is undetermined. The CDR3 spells CASRREKGFYEQYF. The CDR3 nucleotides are TGTGCCAGCAGACGAGAGAAAGGATTCTACGAGCAGTACTTC.